A selection of T cell receptor beta chains follows, all from one sample in a study of T cells in Graves' hyperthyroidism and ophthalmopathy. MiXCR, run by TCRdb on the multiplex PCR reads, gives a single entry per CDR3 protein. The table records approximately 380,000 distinct CDR3 sequences, under 20% of them present only once. What was sequenced was blood. The receptors originated from a man aged 18 to 29 with Graves' ophthalmopathy. Each CDR3 is given with its conserved first and last residue. The D gene is left open where the match is weak. The size of a clone is reported for some rows only, either as once, few or many, or as a class for expanded clones.

J: TRBJ2-1; V: TRBV6-1; size: many; D: TRBD2; CDR3: CASSGGGLTPRNEQFF; DNA: TGTGCCAGCAGTGGGGGGGGACTTACTCCTCGGAATGAGCAGTTCTTC
J: TRBJ1-1; V: TRBV7-9; size: .; D: .; CDR3: CASSPGKGRQTNTEAFF; DNA: TGTGCCAGCAGCCCAGGGAAGGGGAGACAGACGAACACTGAAGCTTTCTTT
J: TRBJ2-1; V: TRBV6-2/TRBV6-3; size: many; D: .; CDR3: CASRELSYNEQFF; DNA: TGTGCCAGCAGAGAGCTCTCCTACAATGAGCAGTTCTTC
J: TRBJ2-7; V: TRBV20-1; size: many; D: TRBD1; CDR3: CSARQGKSAYEQYF; DNA: TGCAGTGCTCGACAGGGGAAGTCGGCCTACGAGCAGTACTTC
J: TRBJ1-2; V: TRBV6-1; size: .; D: .; CDR3: CASTAGAHTNYGYTF; DNA: TGTGCCAGCACGGCAGGGGCCCATACTAACTATGGCTACACCTTC
J: TRBJ2-7; V: TRBV2; size: many; D: TRBD1; CDR3: CASRGAGGQGVSEQYF; DNA: TGTGCCAGCAGGGGAGCCGGGGGACAGGGGGTTAGTGAGCAGTACTTC
J: TRBJ2-1; V: TRBV29-1; size: few; D: TRBD1; CDR3: CSVAWGQGLDEQFF; DNA: TGCAGCGTTGCCTGGGGACAGGGGTTAGATGAGCAGTTCTTC
J: TRBJ2-2; V: TRBV5-5; size: few; D: .; CDR3: CASSFRQGPRTGELFF; DNA: TGTGCCAGCAGCTTTAGGCAGGGCCCTCGGACCGGGGAGCTGTTTTTT
J: TRBJ1-4; V: TRBV7-8; size: .; D: .; CDR3: CASSLYRVNEKLFF; DNA: TGTGCCAGCAGCTTATACAGGGTTAATGAAAAACTGTTTTTT
J: TRBJ2-2; V: TRBV3-1; size: .; D: TRBD1; CDR3: CASSRNSGQGAGLFF; DNA: TGTGCCAGCAGCCGAAATTCGGGACAGGGAGCGGGGCTGTTTTTT
J: TRBJ2-2; V: TRBV29-1; size: .; D: .; CDR3: CSGRTAENTGELFF; DNA: TGCAGCGGACGGACAGCAGAAAACACCGGGGAGCTGTTTTTT
J: TRBJ2-3; V: TRBV6-2/TRBV6-3; size: .; D: TRBD1; CDR3: CASNQQGAGDTQYF; DNA: TGTGCCAGCAACCAACAGGGGGCCGGGGATACGCAGTATTTT
J: TRBJ1-1; V: TRBV6-5; size: many; D: .; CDR3: CASSYSGSPYTEAFF; DNA: TGTGCCAGCAGTTACTCGGGGTCCCCCTACACTGAAGCTTTCTTT
J: TRBJ1-2; V: TRBV7-9; size: .; D: .; CDR3: CASSLSPANYGYTF; DNA: TGTGCCAGCAGCTTATCGCCAGCTAACTATGGCTACACCTTC